This TCR beta chain was recorded in a study of read filtering for tumor transcriptome and immune sequencing. Molecular barcoded adaptors covering alpha/delta and beta/gamma chains were used on about 390 ng RNA. TCRdb analysed the reads with MiXCR anew, one entry per CDR3 protein. The table records about 24,000 distinct CDR3 sequences, 22% of them present only once. Comment on this clonotype: Antigen specificity is unknown.

Findings and caveats of the study: Without single-read clonotypes, shared clonotype proportions correlated more between IR-seq and RNA-seq. Compared with RNA-seq, IR-seq gave much higher clonotype depth and reliability.

V was pared by 0 bases and J by 13 bases, with 10 bases between. Germline lookup yields CDR1 SGDLS and CDR2 YYNGEE. There are 12 residues in the CDR3. The source is a donor at least 40 years old with multiple myeloma. Sequenced sample: a population of CD138-negative cells sorted from bone marrow. The chain has TRBV9 and TRBJ1-4; no definite D call. The CDR3 region has the DNA TGTGCCAGCAGCGTAGGTGGCGGTAGACTGTTTTTT. The encoded protein is CASSVGGGRLFF.